A single sample gave rise to the 13 T cell receptor beta chains below, sequenced in a study of PD-L1 blockade in urothelial cancer. Repertoires were generated with immunoSEQ multiplex PCR, while TCRdb's copy carries only in-frame clones and drops some. The sample holds tens of thousands of clones, roughly 82% seen once. The source material was PBMCs, sampled around atezolizumab (anti-PD-L1) treatment. Receptors originate from a man aged 70-80 years with urothelial cancer.

The chain has TRBV5-1 and TRBJ2-7, with D tentatively TRBD1 (6 bases). The germline V and J ends were trimmed by 6 bases and 2 bases, with 15 bases remaining between them. The CDR3 has 14 amino acids. Germline CDR1 and CDR2: SGHRS and YFSETQ. CDR3 DNA: TGCGCCAGCAAAACAGGGACGAATACCTACGAGCAGTACTTC. This encodes CASKTGTNTYEQYF.

The J gene is TRBJ2-1, the V gene TRBV7-8; TRBD2 aligns across 12 bases. J gave up 10 bases and V 5 bases, and 15 bases lay outside the gene matches. The CDR3 loop spans 17 amino acids. Germline V gene lookup returns CDR1 SGHVS and CDR2 FQNEAQ. CDR3 in amino acids: CASSTSSPGLAGLEQFF. The CDR3 nucleotides are TGTGCCAGCAGCACCTCCAGTCCGGGACTAGCGGGTTTAGAGCAGTTCTTC.

The CDR3 sequence: CASSLDHRGNTEAFF. In DNA, the CDR3 is TGTGCCAGCAGCTTAGACCACAGGGGGAACACTGAAGCTTTCTTT. The chain uses TRBV7-2 and TRBJ1-1, with TRBD1 identical over 7 bases. There are 15 residues in the CDR3. Germline assignment: CDR1 SGHTA and CDR2 FQGNSA. With 1 base clipped from V and 1 base from J, the junction kept 3 bases outside the gene matches. The whole variable domain, filled in from reference TRBV7-2 and TRBJ1-1, reads GAGVSQSPSNKVTEKGKDVELRCDPISGHTALYWYRQSLGQGLEFLIYFQGNSAPDKSGLPSDRFSAERTGGSVSTLTIQRTQQEDSAVYLCASSLDHRGNTEAFFGQGTRLTVV.

The chain combines TRBV18 with TRBJ2-7, with D maybe TRBD1 (5 bases). This CDR3 is built from 14 residues. V gave up 3 bases and J gave up 8 bases, with 17 bases separating them. The germline gives CDR1 KGHSH, CDR2 LQKENI. The CDR3 DNA sequence: TGTGCCAGCTCACCGGCGCAGGGTTGGTCCAAGCAGTACTTC. This encodes CASSPAQGWSKQYF.

The V gene is TRBV5-4, the J gene TRBJ2-1; TRBD2 aligns across 10 bases. V shed 0 bases and J 7 bases; nucleotides not matched to a gene: 10. Germline V gene data show CDR1 as SGHNT and CDR2 as YYREEE (reference sequence). The CDR3 loop spans 17 amino acids. DNA of the CDR3: TGTGCCAGCAGCTTGGGGGCTAGCGGGAGTGTAACGAATGAGCAGTTCTTC. It codes for CASSLGASGSVTNEQFF.

This clone was seen only once. This chain connects TRBV30 to TRBJ2-7, with 7 bases matching TRBD2. The germline CDR1 and CDR2 sequences are GTSNPN and SVGIG (reference sequence). This CDR3 contains 13 residues. J lost 7 bases, V lost 6 bases, and 12 bases had no gene match. The CDR3 is CACQGRGLIEQYF. The CDR3 DNA reads TGTGCCTGCCAAGGGCGGGGGTTAATTGAGCAGTACTTC.

The rearrangement joins TRBV7-9 to TRBJ2-2, with 7 nucleotides matching TRBD1. The CDR3 is made up of 13 amino acids. V dropped 5 bases and J dropped 4; count of bases not matched to a gene: 1. Germline CDR1 and CDR2: SEHNR and FQNEAQ (reference sequence). The CDR3 DNA sequence: TGTGCCAGCAGCGACAGGGTCACCGGGGAGCTGTTTTTT. It is translated as CASSDRVTGELFF.

This sequence joins TRBV4-3 and TRBJ2-1, with 15 bases identical to TRBD2. Trimming at V came to 3 bases and at J to 7 bases, leaving 10 bases not matched to a gene. Germline V gene data show CDR1 as LGHNA and CDR2 as YSLEER. The CDR3 length is 18 residues. In nucleotides, the CDR3 is TGCGCCAGCAGCCAGGGACTAGCGGGAGGAGGATCTTGGAATGAGCAGTTCTTC. Its translation: CASSQGLAGGGSWNEQFF.

The chain employs TRBV11-3 and TRBJ2-1; 8 bases align to TRBD1. Trimming took 5 bases from V and 5 from J; bases not matched to a gene: 11. The V gene's germline CDR1 is SGHNT and CDR2 YENEEA. CDR3 length: 16 residues. The CDR3 DNA reads TGTGCCAGCAGCGCGTACACTGGACAGGGAAACAATGAGCAGTTCTTC. The encoded protein is CASSAYTGQGNNEQFF.

The V and J genes are TRBV5-1 and TRBJ2-7, with TRBD2 matching over 8 bases. CDR3 length: 15 amino acids. After removal of 3 bases from V and 1 base from J, the junction contained 6 bases not matched to a gene. Germline CDR1 reads SGHRS; CDR2 reads YFSETQ. CDR3 coding DNA: TGCGCCAGCAGCTCCCGGGAGGGAGCTTCCTACGAGCAGTACTTC. As protein: CASSSREGASYEQYF.

The chain carries TRBV28 and TRBJ1-3; the D is unclear. Germline loops: CDR1 MDHEN, CDR2 SYDVKM. The CDR3 contains 15 residues. Trimming stripped 0 bases from V and 0 bases from J, with 6 bases between. The DNA of the CDR3 is TGTGCCAGCAGTTTATGGCAGGCCTCTGGAAACACCATATATTTT. It codes for CASSLWQASGNTIYF. Supplemented by reference TRBV28 and TRBJ1-3, the full variable domain reads DVKVTQSSRYLVKRTGEKVFLECVQDMDHENMFWYRQDPGLGLRLIYFSYDVKMKEKGDIPEGYSVSREKKERFSLILESASTNQTSMYLCASSLWQASGNTIYFGEGSWLTVV.

This clone was found once. V usage is TRBV25-1 and J usage is TRBJ1-2; 8 bases align to TRBD1. Per the germline V gene, CDR1 is MGHDK and CDR2 is SYGVNS. The CDR3 contains 15 residues. With V trimmed by 1 base and J by 6 bases, 7 bases remained unmatched. The CDR3 DNA sequence: TGTGCCAGCAGTGAATGGGGACAGGTCAGAGATGGCTACACCTTC. This codes for CASSEWGQVRDGYTF.

This clone was recorded a few times. The gene calls are TRBV6-6 and TRBJ1-2, with D hard to call. Deletions cut 4 bases from V and 8 bases from J, with 14 bases between. Germline assignment: CDR1 MNHNY and CDR2 SVGAGI (reference sequence). The CDR3 extends over 13 amino acids. CDR3 region: CASSFTEAYGYTF. CDR3 DNA: TGTGCCAGCAGTTTTACGGAGGCCTACGGCTACACCTTC.